The present T cell receptor (beta chain) was sequenced within a study of blood T cells in healthy people across ages (dated by TCRdb to the mid-2010s). Turning to the overall study: In model experiments, template switching captured about one uniquely barcoded TCR beta cDNA molecule for every two T cells. Using deep sequencing normalized with unique cDNA molecular identifiers, the study measured how TCR beta repertoire diversity changes with age. Donors were grouped into four age groups: young (average approximately 16 years), middle-aged (39), aged (62) and long-lived (roughly 80). Donors of different ages were randomly distributed across sequencing lanes to avoid experimental bias. Using the same blood draw, the study looked at two additional independent replicas of 1 million unique cDNA reads for two donors, one aged 18 to 29 and the other aged 80 or older. The study at large found these results: Estimates of total diversity based on one million sequenced T cells were regarded as lower bounds and as underestimates. Observed TCR beta diversity per million T cells fell roughly linearly with age, and a significant reduction was already apparent by age roughly 40. There was a strong correlation between observed TCR beta diversity and the percentage of naive T cells measured by flow cytometry. Compared with the aged group, the long-lived group had more naive CD4+ T cells, fewer expanded clones and increased TCR diversity, suggesting age selection. Because the CMV infection status of the donors was unknown, age-related changes in expanded clonotypes may potentially have been confounded. Conclusive comparison of naive and antigen-experienced compartments was prevented by the profiling of bulk unsorted PBMCs.

The receptor library was made with 5' RACE. The sample was run on an Illumina HiSeq 2500. A second PCR of about 7 to 12 cycles was run with a J-beta primer mix and a sample-barcoded 5' primer. Each TCR beta cDNA molecule received a unique molecular identifier from a template-switch 5' adaptor carrying 12 random nucleotides. Each sample yielded at least 2.5 million CDR3-containing paired-end reads. The Mint cDNA synthesis kit, primed by a TRBC-specific oligonucleotide, was used to synthesize first-strand cDNA from all RNA. Following uracil-DNA glycosylase treatment, a first 18-cycle PCR with universal primers M1SS and BC2_uni_R was performed on all cDNA. The paper's processing steps were these. Each sample was normalized by randomly selecting 1 million high-quality reads, each carrying a distinct molecular identifier. Reads sharing molecular identifiers were discarded rather than binned into consensus sequences. MiTCR, with a Q25 quality threshold and the strictest error-elimination algorithm, was used for CDR3 identification, clonotype clustering and error correction. A nonparametric unseen species model with Euler transformation was used to estimate lower-bound total TCR beta diversity. TCRdb trimmed the raw reads at Q25, called clones with MiXCR and kept productive beta chains. Every distinct CDR3 protein forms one entry, paired with its most common genes and DNA. It is TCRdb's table, rather than the study itself, that gives the V and J calls and clone size. The sample table records about 2 million distinct CDR3 sequences; approximately 50% of these occur just once. 2% to 2.5% of the sample rests with the top ten.

V and J are truncated by 0 bases and 0 bases respectively, leaving an intervening sequence of 12 bases. CDR1 LNHNV and CDR2 YYDKDF were looked up in the germline V gene (reference sequence). From its cysteine to its phenylalanine, the CDR3 spans 17 amino acids. The entry retains the CDR3 DNA only, 51 bases that are in frame from base 1. The donors were a few dozen Caucasian individuals from Russia, aged 6 to 90 years, who were systemically healthy. About 9.1 milliliters of peripheral blood were collected from each donor into EDTA-treated Vacutainer tubes. Ficoll-Paque density-gradient centrifugation was used to isolate PBMCs, with at least 7 million per sample. Total RNA, at least 6 micrograms per sample, was extracted from PBMCs with Trizol reagent. The percentages of naive CD45RAhigh/CD27high T cells were determined by flow cytometry on a PBMC aliquot from every donor. This clonotype appeared a few times. Its antigen specificity is not known. No much larger clone is present one base from it, and per-base qualities are unavailable.

This sequence uses TRBV15 and TRBJ2-1; the D gene assignment is ambiguous. The TCR sequence derives from a woman aged 40 to 50 in good health. The sequencing sample was made of blood. Read as DNA, the sequence is TGTGCCACCAGCAGAGACGGCAGGCGGAGCTCCTACAATGAGCAGTTCTTC. Translated, this is CATSRDGRRSSYNEQFF. Outside the CDR3, residues come from the reference TRBV15 and TRBJ2-1 proteins, so the full variable domain is: DAMVIQNPRYQVTQFGKPVTLSCSQTLNHNVMYWYQQKSSQAPKLLFHYYDKDFNNEADTPDNFQSRRPNTSFCFLDIRSPGLGDTAMYLCATSRDGRRSSYNEQFFGPGTRLTVL.